A selection of T cell receptor beta chains follows, all from one sample in a study of cytomegalovirus exposure and HLA in healthy donors. The method was immunoSEQ multiplex PCR; TCRdb's version includes in-frame clones alone and lacks a portion of them. The sample records about 160,000 clones, about 86% being singletons. Material for sequencing was PBMCs. The receptor set was obtained from a woman aged 18 to 35 in good health and CMV-seronegative. CDR3s include the opening cysteine and the closing phenylalanine or tryptophan. A D gene is named only where the DNA matches it firmly. A row's size may be missing; if present it is once, few, many or a size class.

J	V	D	size	DNA	CDR3
TRBJ2-1	TRBV9	TRBD2	NA	TGTGCCAGCAGCGTGACCATAAACCCCTCCGGGGGAGCGGGGGGTTTCAATGAGCAGTTCTTC	CASSVTINPSGGAGGFNEQFF
TRBJ1-3	TRBV30	TRBD1	once	TGTGCCTGGAGTGTGGGGACAGGGGTGGCTGGAAACACCATATATTTT	CAWSVGTGVAGNTIYF
TRBJ2-7	TRBV14	NA	once	TGTGCCAGCAGCTTGACAAGGTTGGGGACTCACGAGCAGTACTTC	CASSLTRLGTHEQYF
TRBJ2-2	TRBV7-6	TRBD2	NA	TGTGCCAGCAGTTTGCGACTAGCGGGGGGAACGAACACCGGGGAGCTGTTTTTT	CASSLRLAGGTNTGELFF
TRBJ1-1	TRBV9	NA	NA	TGTGCCAGCAGCTCGCGGACTGTGAACACTGAAGCTTTCTTT	CASSSRTVNTEAFF
TRBJ2-7	TRBV6-1	TRBD1	NA	TGTGCCAGCAGTGGACGGACAGGGGTCTCCTACGAGCAGTACTTC	CASSGRTGVSYEQYF
TRBJ2-7	TRBV5-8	TRBD1	NA	TGTGCCAGCAGCTTGGAGAGGACAGGGTACGAGCAGTACTTC	CASSLERTGYEQYF
TRBJ1-5	TRBV11-2	NA	NA	TGTGCCAGCAGCTTAGAGGCAGGGCCTAATCAGCCCCAGCATTTT	CASSLEAGPNQPQHF
TRBJ2-5	TRBV6-5	NA	few	TGTGCCAGCAGTTACTCAGGGGCAGAGACCCAGTACTTC	CASSYSGAETQYF
TRBJ2-5	TRBV6-1	TRBD2	NA	TGTGCCAGCAGTAAAACTAGCGACTTCCAAGAGACCCAGTACTTC	CASSKTSDFQETQYF
TRBJ1-6	TRBV4-2	TRBD1	NA	TGTGCCAGCAGCCAAGATTTCGCCGGGACAGGGGCTGGGGCCCTCCACTTT	CASSQDFAGTGAGALHF
TRBJ2-1	TRBV7-9	NA	many	TGTGCCAGCAGCCCAGGAGGGAGCTCCTACAATGAGCAGTTCTTC	CASSPGGSSYNEQFF
TRBJ2-7	TRBV2	TRBD1	NA	TGTGCCAGCAGTTGGAACAGGGGCTACGAGCAGTACTTC	CASSWNRGYEQYF
TRBJ1-2	TRBV9	NA	NA	TGTGCCAGCAGCGTAGTAGGGGCGGCGTTATATGGCTACACCTTC	CASSVVGAALYGYTF
TRBJ1-2	TRBV7-9	NA	few	TGTGCCAGCACCCAGACAGTAGCTAACTATGGCTACACCTTC	CASTQTVANYGYTF
TRBJ1-2	TRBV5-4	TRBD1	NA	TGTGCCAGCAGCCCAAGATCCACGGACAGGGGCTATGGCTACACCTTC	CASSPRSTDRGYGYTF
TRBJ1-5	TRBV4-3	NA	NA	TGCGCCAGCAGCCAAGCTTGGGCCGGGGATCAGCCCCAGCATTTT	CASSQAWAGDQPQHF
TRBJ1-4	TRBV4-1	TRBD1	few	TGCGCCAGCAACCGAGGCCAGGGGGCTAATGAAAAACTGTTTTTT	CASNRGQGANEKLFF
TRBJ2-3	TRBV12-5	TRBD2	NA	TGTGCTAGTGGTTTTCTAGCGGGGGGGCGGACAGATACGCAGTATTTT	CASGFLAGGRTDTQYF
TRBJ1-1	TRBV6-4	NA	NA	TGTGCCAGCAGTATTGAGTCAGGGCTGAACACTGAAGCTTTCTTT	CASSIESGLNTEAFF
TRBJ1-1	TRBV6-1	NA	NA	TGTGCCAGCAGTATCAAACTCGGAGGAAACACTGAAGCTTTCTTT	CASSIKLGGNTEAFF
TRBJ2-7	TRBV4-1	NA	once	TGCGCCAGCAGCCAAGTAAAGGGGGGGTACTACGAGCAGTACTTC	CASSQVKGGYYEQYF
TRBJ2-5	TRBV27	TRBD2	NA	TGTGCCAGCAGTCTAGCGGGGGGTCGGGAGACCCAGTACTTC	CASSLAGGRETQYF
TRBJ2-3	TRBV2	TRBD2	NA	TGTGCCAGCACGGGCGGGGGGTCGTGGGATACGCAGTATTTT	CASTGGGSWDTQYF
TRBJ1-5	TRBV2	TRBD1	once	TGTGCCAGCAGTTCGGGACAGAACACTCCGTCCCAGCATTTT	CASSSGQNTPSQHF
TRBJ2-7	TRBV15	NA	NA	TGTGCCACCAGCAGACCTGGACAGCGATCTTGGGAGCAGTACTTC	CATSRPGQRSWEQYF
TRBJ2-3	TRBV6-5	TRBD2	NA	TGTGCCAGCAGTTACAGGCGGGAGTTCCCAGATACGCAGTATTTT	CASSYRREFPDTQYF
TRBJ2-2	TRBV5-4	TRBD2	NA	TGTGCCAGCAGTTCCGCAACTAGCGGGGTCGGGGAGCTGTTTTTT	CASSSATSGVGELFF
TRBJ1-5	TRBV5-8	NA	NA	TGTGCCAGCAGCTTGGGCGTGGGAGGGCTCAATCAGCCCCAGCATTTT	CASSLGVGGLNQPQHF
TRBJ2-5	TRBV7-9	TRBD1	NA	TGTGCCAGCAGCCCTCAGGACAGGGGGCGTGTAGACCAGTACTTC	CASSPQDRGRVDQYF
TRBJ1-5	TRBV10-3	NA	few	TGTGCCATTGTACATGGCAATCAGCCCCAGCATTTT	CAIVHGNQPQHF
TRBJ2-3	TRBV4-1	TRBD2	NA	TGCGCCAGCAGCCGACTGCCTAGCGGGAGTGGGGATACGCAGTATTTT	CASSRLPSGSGDTQYF